This T cell receptor beta chain derives from a study of blood T cells in healthy people across ages. A sample-barcoded 5' primer and a J-beta primer mix were used in a second PCR of roughly 7 to 11 cycles. With 12 random nucleotides, a template-switch adaptor tagged each individual cDNA molecule. One entry per CDR3 protein, called by TCRdb with MiXCR from the 5' RACE reads. The sample shows roughly 1,500,000 distinct CDR3 sequences, around 36% of them seen only once. The specimen sequenced was blood. This TCR was recovered from a woman aged 30 to 39 in good health.

The CDR3, as DNA: TGTGCCAGCAGTGGAGGGACAGGGTTCGGCAATGAGCAGTTCTTC. Translated, it gives CASSGGTGFGNEQFF. The rearrangement joins TRBV6-1 to TRBJ2-1; 9 nucleotides line up with TRBD1. Trimming cost V 4 bases and J 6 bases; bases outside gene matches: 7. Per the germline V gene, CDR1 is MNHNS and CDR2 is SASEGT. This CDR3 comprises 15 residues.